This T cell receptor (beta chain) originates from a study of blood T cell repertoires in COVID-19 (dated by TCRdb to the early 2020s). Regarding the study in general: Samples from collaborators originated in the United States, Italy and Spain and spanned both the acute and convalescent phases of COVID-19. The material from the prospective study consisted of cDNA or gDNA derived from T cells, B-cell-depleted T cells, or PBMCs. Deeply sampled blood TCRbeta repertoires from subjects exposed to, actively infected with, or recovered from COVID-19 were included in the dataset. The repertoires were released in a freely available public database meant as a resource for research on the immune response to SARS-CoV-2. Samples came from the ongoing ImmuneRACE study (first 160 participants) plus 1,254 subjects from 6 global collaborators. A de-identified subject ID, COVID-19 status, age in years and sex were almost always included in the sample metadata. Where HLA class I and class II types were available, the types were taken from metadata supplied by the sample provider, not from assay-based typing.

Worth noting for this clone: Its binding antigen is unknown. No qualities accompany the bases; no much larger clone lies one base away.

The immunoSEQ Assay, a bias-controlled multiplex PCR, was used to amplify TCRbeta CDR3 regions from genomic DNA. As for the authors' bioinformatics: The number of nucleated cells in each sample was estimated by amplification of reference gene primers within the assay. To quantify the absolute abundance of each unique TCRbeta CDR3 rearrangement, sequence reads were collapsed and filtered. For each sample, productive Simpson clonality was calculated as the square root of Simpson's diversity index across productive rearrangements. Held by TCRdb, this immuneACCESS table contains in-frame sequences only and omits some clones. Under half of the omission traces to an unresolved V gene where checked; the cause of the rest is unknown. The V and J calls and clone size come from that table; D and trimming were worked out from the DNA. For this sample the table gives fewer than 300,000 clones, of which approximately 86% were detected only once. 3.1% of the sample is taken by the ten largest.

Collaborating institutions collected whole blood in K2EDTA tubes following their own protocols. For TCRbeta analysis, collaborators shipped samples as frozen whole blood, isolated PBMCs, or DNA extracted from either of those sample types. Findings and caveats that apply to the study as a whole: Clinical and demographic metadata were provided uncurated, with the amount varying by source and participant.

A distance of 8 bases separates the germline ends of V and J, which lose 2 bases and 4 bases respectively. The CDR3, from cysteine to phenylalanine, totals 14 residues. CDR3 DNA only is kept here, 42 bases in frame from base 1. Taken from the germline V gene, the CDR1 and CDR2 loops are MNHEY and SVGAGI. In this chain, TRBV6-5 is recombined with TRBJ1-4, and TRBD1 may be the D gene, going by 6 matching bases. The origin of this receptor is a woman under 30 with acute or convalescent COVID-19. Sequencing was done on a sample of peripheral blood. The DNA sequence is TGTGCCAGCAGTTACGTCAGGGGTAATGAAAAACTGTTTTTT. It translates to CASSYVRGNEKLFF.